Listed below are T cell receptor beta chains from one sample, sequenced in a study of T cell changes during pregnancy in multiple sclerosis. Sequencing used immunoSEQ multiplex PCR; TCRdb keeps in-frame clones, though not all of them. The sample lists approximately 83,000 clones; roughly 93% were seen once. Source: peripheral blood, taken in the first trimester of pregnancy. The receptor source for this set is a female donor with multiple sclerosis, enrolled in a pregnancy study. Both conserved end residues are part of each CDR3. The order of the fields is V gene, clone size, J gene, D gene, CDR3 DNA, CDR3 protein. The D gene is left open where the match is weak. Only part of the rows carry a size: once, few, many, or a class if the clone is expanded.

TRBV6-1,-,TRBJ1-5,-,TGTGCCGGGGGAGAACCAGGGGTCGTCAATCAGCCCCAGCATTTT,CAGGEPGVVNQPQHF
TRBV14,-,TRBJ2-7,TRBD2,TGTGCCAGCAGCCAAGAGTGGGGGGGCTACGAGCAGTACTTC,CASSQEWGGYEQYF
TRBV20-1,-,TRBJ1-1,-,TGCAGTGCTAGATTTTCTTTGGAAGCTTTCTTT,CSARFSLEAFF
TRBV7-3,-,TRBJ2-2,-,TGTGCCAGCAGCTCAGCGACGGATACCGCGAACACCGGGGAGCTGTTTTTT,CASSSATDTANTGELFF
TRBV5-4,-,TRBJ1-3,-,TGTGCCAGCAGCTTGGCCGGGACACTCTCTGGAAACACCATATATTTT,CASSLAGTLSGNTIYF
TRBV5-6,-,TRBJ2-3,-,TGTGCCAGCAGCAAGGGCGGGTCGAGCACAGATACGCAGTATTTT,CASSKGGSSTDTQYF
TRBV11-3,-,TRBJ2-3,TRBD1,TGTGCCAGCAGCTTAGTGTCAGGGGGTGCAGATACGCAGTATTTT,CASSLVSGGADTQYF
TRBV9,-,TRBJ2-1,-,TGTGCCAGCAGCGTAGTTCAGGGTTCCAATGAGCAGTTCTTC,CASSVVQGSNEQFF
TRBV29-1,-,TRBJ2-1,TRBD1,TGCAGCGTCGTCCGGGACAGCAATGAGCAGTTCTTC,CSVVRDSNEQFF
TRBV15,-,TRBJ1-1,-,TGTGCCACCAGCAGAGATCAAGGGGTTCCTGAAGCTTTCTTT,CATSRDQGVPEAFF
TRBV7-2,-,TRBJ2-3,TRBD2,TGTGCCACAAACACGGGGGGAATCACAGATACGCAGTATTTT,CATNTGGITDTQYF
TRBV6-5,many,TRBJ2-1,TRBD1,TGTGCCAGCAGCCAGACAGGGCTTGGAGAGCAGTTCTTC,CASSQTGLGEQFF
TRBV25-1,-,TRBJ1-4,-,TGTGCCAGCAGTGTGACAGGAGTTAATGAAAAACTGTTTTTT,CASSVTGVNEKLFF
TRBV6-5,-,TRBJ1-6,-,TGTGCCAGCAGTTACACGGAGGGGCTATTTAATTCACCCCTCCACTTT,CASSYTEGLFNSPLHF
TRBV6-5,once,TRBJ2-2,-,TGTGCCAGCTACGACGCAGGTACAGCCGGGGAGCTGTTTTTT,CASYDAGTAGELFF
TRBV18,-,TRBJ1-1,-,TGTGCCAGCTCACGAGGTGTGGACACTGAAGCTTTCTTT,CASSRGVDTEAFF
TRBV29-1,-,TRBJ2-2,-,TGCAGCGTTGAGGCCGGGACATACACCGGGGAGCTGTTTTTT,CSVEAGTYTGELFF